A single sample is the source of the 20 T cell receptor beta chains below, sequenced in a study of cytomegalovirus exposure and HLA in healthy donors. Method: immunoSEQ multiplex PCR; TCRdb's copy keeps in-frame clones and lacks some. The table records tens of thousands of clones, 95% to 96% of them present only once. Sequencing was performed on PBMCs. The receptor set was obtained from a woman between 18 and 30 years old in good health and CMV-seropositive.

The V call is TRBV7-8, the J call TRBJ2-7, with D possibly matching TRBD2 (5 bases). The CDR3 is 15 residues long. Germline V lookup: CDR1 SGHVS, CDR2 FQNEAQ. V lost 3 bases, J lost 5 bases, and 17 bases lay in between. The CDR3 sequence: CASSFMTTNPHEQYF. The CDR3 region has the DNA TGTGCCAGCAGCTTCATGACTACAAACCCCCACGAGCAGTACTTC.

The chain is built from TRBV11-2 and TRBJ1-4; 8 positions match TRBD1. The CDR3 is made up of 15 amino acids. The trim removed 5 bases at V and 5 bases at J, leaving 7 bases unmatched. CDR1 and CDR2 from the germline V gene are SGHAT and FQNNGV. CDR3 amino acids: CASSTNRGKNEKLFF. CDR3 bases: TGTGCCAGCAGCACAAACAGGGGGAAAAATGAAAAACTGTTTTTT.

This sequence joins TRBV13 and TRBJ2-3; D is possibly TRBD2 (6 bases). Trimming took off 3 bases at V and 6 bases at J, with 10 bases between the two ends. Germline V CDR1 and CDR2: PRHDT, FYEKMQ (reference sequence). This CDR3 is built from 13 residues. The CDR3 DNA follows: TGTGCCAGCAGCTTGGGACTCGGGGATACGCAGTATTTT. Residues: CASSLGLGDTQYF.

The chain is built from TRBV7-2 and TRBJ2-1; 9 bases agree with TRBD2. J lost 5 bases, V lost 0 bases, and 5 bases had no gene match. The CDR3 loop spans 16 amino acids. CDR1 is SGHTA and CDR2 is FQGNSA in the germline V gene. CDR3 region: CASSLASGRTDNEQFF. CDR3 DNA: TGTGCCAGCAGCTTAGCAAGCGGGAGGACCGACAATGAGCAGTTCTTC.

The V and J genes are TRBV16 and TRBJ1-3, with D tentatively TRBD1 (5 bases). The CDR3 is 17 amino acids. CDR1 is KGHSY, CDR2 FQNENV, per germline. The germline V and J ends were trimmed by 5 bases and 0 bases, with 17 bases remaining between them. CDR3 residues: CASSTNSRGHSGNTIYF. CDR3 in DNA: TGTGCCAGCAGCACCAATAGTAGGGGCCACTCTGGAAACACCATATATTTT.

The rearrangement joins TRBV4-1 to TRBJ2-5, with 8 bases identical to TRBD2. V trimming: 0 bases; J trimming: 1 base; junction bases outside the gene matches: 7. This CDR3 spans 17 amino acids. In germline, CDR1 is MGHRA, CDR2 YSYEKL. CDR3 nucleotide sequence: TGCGCCAGCAGCCAAGATATGGCGGGAGGTACCCAAGAGACCCAGTACTTC. As protein: CASSQDMAGGTQETQYF.

The chain couples TRBV4-1 to TRBJ2-1, with D perhaps matching TRBD2 (5 bases). Germline lookup yields CDR1 MGHRA and CDR2 YSYEKL. V was trimmed by 4 bases and J by 1 base, leaving 14 bases between them. This CDR3 has 16 amino acids. CDR3 sequence reads: CASSPSMGRSYNEQFF. As DNA, the CDR3 is TGCGCCAGCAGCCCCAGTATGGGGAGATCCTACAATGAGCAGTTCTTC.

This chain uses TRBV27 with TRBJ2-1, with D possibly being TRBD1 (6 bases). CDR1 is MNHEY and CDR2 is SMNVEV in the germline V gene (reference sequence). The CDR3 is made up of 15 amino acids. Trimming stripped 4 bases from V and 1 base from J, with 11 bases between. CDR3 region: CASSSMQGSYNEQFF. Here the CDR3 DNA reads TGTGCCAGCAGTTCGATGCAGGGGTCCTACAATGAGCAGTTCTTC.

The V and J genes are TRBV16 and TRBJ2-5, with D possibly TRBD1 on 6 matching bases. V was clipped by 0 bases and J by 5 bases, with 16 bases between them. This CDR3 comprises 16 residues. Looked up from germline, CDR1 is KGHSY and CDR2 is FQNENV. CDR3 DNA: TGTGCCAGCAGCCAATCGACAGGCCCAATTGTGGAGACCCAGTACTTC. Protein product: CASSQSTGPIVETQYF.

The rearrangement links TRBV7-9 to TRBJ1-5; no reliable D call. Germline loops: CDR1 SEHNR, CDR2 FQNEAQ (reference sequence). V lost 5 bases, J lost 6 bases, and 11 bases lay in between. The CDR3 extends over 13 amino acids. The CDR3 DNA follows: TGTGCCAGCAGCCGAGACGGGGTTCAGCCCCAGCATTTT. It codes for CASSRDGVQPQHF.

This rearrangement joins TRBV10-3 to TRBJ2-5; the D gene is possibly TRBD1 (6 bases). The ends were cut back, 0 bases at V and 3 bases at J, with 23 bases in the middle. Germline-derived CDR1 and CDR2 are ENHRY and SYGVKD. There are 19 residues in the CDR3. The CDR3 nucleotides are TGTGCCATCAGTGAGTCGATTGTAGGGACACCGCATAGTAAAGAGACCCAGTACTTC. Amino acids: CAISESIVGTPHSKETQYF.

This clone has just one count. The chain couples TRBV18 to TRBJ1-5; D remains unclear. The CDR3 totals 15 residues. Trimming removed 2 bases from V and 0 bases from J, with 8 bases in between. The germline CDR1 and CDR2 sequences are KGHSH and LQKENI. CDR3 amino acids: CASSPVAGSNQPQHF. Written as DNA, the CDR3 is TGTGCCAGCTCACCAGTCGCGGGTAGCAATCAGCCCCAGCATTTT.

The chain is built from TRBV5-1 and TRBJ1-2, with D perhaps TRBD1 (6 bases). V shed 0 bases and J shed 5 bases, with 11 bases lying between them. The CDR3 has 14 residues. Germline-derived CDR1 and CDR2 are SGHRS and YFSETQ. CDR3: CASSLEGGAYGYTF. The CDR3 nucleotides read TGCGCCAGCAGCTTGGAAGGGGGTGCTTATGGCTACACCTTC.

Concerning this clone itself: The junction does not match germline at one end; this may be a read error. The chain recombines TRBV2 with TRBJ2-1; tentatively, D is TRBD1 (6 bases). The length of the CDR3 is 12 residues. The germline V gene encodes CDR1 SNHLY and CDR2 FYNNEI. The chain's CDR3 is CASRAGQSLVLF. Here the CDR3 DNA reads TGTGCCAGCAGGGCTGGACAGTCCCTAGTACTCTTC.

The chain is built from TRBV27 and TRBJ2-7; TRBD2 matches at 7 bases. V was clipped by 8 bases and J by 6 bases; unmatched bases: 16. This CDR3 contains 15 residues. CDR1 is MNHEY, CDR2 SMNVEV, per germline (reference sequence). CDR3 in DNA: TGTGCCAGCTCCCCTAGGACGGGAGGTTTTTCCGAGCAGTACTTC. Protein: CASSPRTGGFSEQYF.

The CDR3 is CASSYKPPNRDRNREQYF. Here the CDR3 DNA reads TGTGCCAGCAGTTACAAACCACCAAACCGGGACAGGAATCGCGAGCAGTACTTC. V usage is TRBV27 and J usage is TRBJ2-7, with TRBD1 identical over 8 bases. Germline lookup yields CDR1 MNHEY and CDR2 SMNVEV (reference sequence). The CDR3 sequence is 18 residues long. The V gene end was trimmed by 4 bases and the J gene end by 6 bases; junction bases not matched to a gene: 20.

CDR3 loop: CASNAQGQAYEQYF. CDR3 nucleotide sequence: TGTGCCAGCAACGCGCAGGGGCAGGCCTACGAGCAGTACTTC. This rearrangement joins TRBV28 to TRBJ2-7; possible D gene TRBD1, 6 bases. The CDR3 is 14 amino acids. V lost 7 bases, J lost 2 bases, and 15 bases lay in between. CDR1 and CDR2 from the germline V gene are MDHEN and SYDVKM.

The chain employs TRBV5-6 and TRBJ2-7, with 8 bases fitting TRBD1. The germline V gene encodes CDR1 SGHDT and CDR2 YYEEEE. Trimming cost V 0 bases and J 7 bases; bases outside gene matches: 9. There are 15 residues in the CDR3. Here the CDR3 reads CASSLVAGGRYEQYF. CDR3 bases: TGTGCCAGCAGCTTGGTGGCAGGGGGCCGATATGAGCAGTACTTC.

V usage is TRBV9 and J usage is TRBJ2-2, with D maybe TRBD2 (5 bases). Germline CDR1 reads SGDLS; CDR2 reads YYNGEE. The CDR3 is 15 residues long. The V end lost 4 bases, the J end lost 4 bases, and 14 bases lay between the germline ends. CDR3 protein: CASSPPGSGTGELFF. CDR3 nucleotides: TGTGCCAGCAGCCCACCGGGGTCGGGCACCGGGGAGCTGTTTTTT.

The CDR3 DNA reads TGTGCCAGCAGCGTAGGTCTACTCGGAGAGACCCAGTACTTC. Translated: CASSVGLLGETQYF. The chain recombines TRBV9 with TRBJ2-5; D is unclear. Looked up from germline, CDR1 is SGDLS and CDR2 is YYNGEE. The CDR3 runs to 14 residues. V lost 0 bases and J lost 4, with 10 bases in between.